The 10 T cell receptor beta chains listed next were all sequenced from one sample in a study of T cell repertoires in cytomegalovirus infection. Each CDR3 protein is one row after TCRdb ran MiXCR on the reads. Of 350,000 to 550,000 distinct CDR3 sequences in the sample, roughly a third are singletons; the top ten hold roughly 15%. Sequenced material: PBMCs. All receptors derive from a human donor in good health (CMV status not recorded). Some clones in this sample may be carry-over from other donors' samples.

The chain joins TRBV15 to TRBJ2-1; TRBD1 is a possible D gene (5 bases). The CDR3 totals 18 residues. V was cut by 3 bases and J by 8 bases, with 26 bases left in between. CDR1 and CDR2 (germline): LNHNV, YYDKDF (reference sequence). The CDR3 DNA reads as TGTGCCACCAGCAGGGCAGGGTTTATGGCTCTAGGGGTGGATGAGCAGTTCTTC. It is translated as CATSRAGFMALGVDEQFF.

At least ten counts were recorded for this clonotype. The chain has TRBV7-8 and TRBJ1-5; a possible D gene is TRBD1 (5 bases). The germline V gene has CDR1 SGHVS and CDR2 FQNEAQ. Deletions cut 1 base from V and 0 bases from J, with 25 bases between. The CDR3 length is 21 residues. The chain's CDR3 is CASSLVPAGRVGLNSNQPQHF. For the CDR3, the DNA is TGTGCCAGCAGCTTAGTTCCGGCTGGCAGAGTGGGGCTAAATAGCAATCAGCCCCAGCATTTT.

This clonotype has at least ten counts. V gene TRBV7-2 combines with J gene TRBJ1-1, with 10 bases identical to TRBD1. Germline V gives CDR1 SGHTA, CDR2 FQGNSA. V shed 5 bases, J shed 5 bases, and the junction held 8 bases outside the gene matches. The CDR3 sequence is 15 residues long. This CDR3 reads CASSPRGQGRTEAFF. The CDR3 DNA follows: TGTGCCAGCAGCCCGAGGGGACAGGGGAGAACTGAAGCTTTCTTT.

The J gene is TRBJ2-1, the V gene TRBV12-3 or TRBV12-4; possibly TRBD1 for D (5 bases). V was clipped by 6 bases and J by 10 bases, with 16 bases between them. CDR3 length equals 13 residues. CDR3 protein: CASRLSQENEQFF. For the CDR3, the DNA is TGTGCCAGCAGACTATCACAGGAAAACGAGCAGTTCTTC.

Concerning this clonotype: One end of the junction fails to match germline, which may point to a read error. The CDR3 DNA sequence: TGTGCCAGCAGCCAAGGGAGGACCTACGAGCAGTACTTC. It encodes CASSQGRTYEQYF. This sequence joins TRBV4-1 and TRBJ2-7; D is possibly TRBD2 (6 bases). This CDR3 region has 13 residues. Per germline, CDR1 MGHRA and CDR2 YSYEKL.

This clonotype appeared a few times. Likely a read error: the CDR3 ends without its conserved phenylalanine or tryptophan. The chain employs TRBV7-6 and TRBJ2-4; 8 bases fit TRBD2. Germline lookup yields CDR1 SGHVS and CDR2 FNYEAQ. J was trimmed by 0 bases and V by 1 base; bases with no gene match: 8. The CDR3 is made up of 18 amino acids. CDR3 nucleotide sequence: TGTGCCAGCAGCTTAGGGCCTCTGCGGGGGGAAGCCAAAAACATTCAGTACTTA. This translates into CASSLGPLRGEAKNIQYL.

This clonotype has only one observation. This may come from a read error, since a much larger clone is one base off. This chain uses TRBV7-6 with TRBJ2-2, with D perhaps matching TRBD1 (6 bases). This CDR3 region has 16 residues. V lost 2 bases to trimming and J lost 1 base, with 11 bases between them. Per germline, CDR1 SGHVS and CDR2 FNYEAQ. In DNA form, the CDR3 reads TGTGCCAGCAGCTTACTCTCACAGGGGAACACCGGGGAGCTGTTTTTT. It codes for CASSLLSQGNTGELFF.

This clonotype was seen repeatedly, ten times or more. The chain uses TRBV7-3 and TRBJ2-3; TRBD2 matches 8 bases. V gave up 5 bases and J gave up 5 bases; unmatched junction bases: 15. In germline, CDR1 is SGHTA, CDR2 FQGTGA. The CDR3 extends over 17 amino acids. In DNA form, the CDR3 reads TGTGCCAGCAGCCGAACGGCCGCGGGGGGCCGGTTAGATACGCAGTATTTT. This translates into CASSRTAAGGRLDTQYF.

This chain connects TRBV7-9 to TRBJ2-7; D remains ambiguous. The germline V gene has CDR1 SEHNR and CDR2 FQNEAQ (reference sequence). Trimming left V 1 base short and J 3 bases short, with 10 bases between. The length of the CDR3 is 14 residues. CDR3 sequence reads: CASSLGAPNYEQYF. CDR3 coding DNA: TGTGCCAGCAGCTTAGGGGCCCCCAACTACGAGCAGTACTTC.

CDR3 sequence (DNA): TGTGCCAGCAGCCAAGTCCCCGACAAGAACTATGGCTACACCTTC. Translating it yields CASSQVPDKNYGYTF. The chain links TRBV14 to TRBJ1-2; no clear D gene. Germline CDR1 and CDR2: SGHDN and FVKESK. The CDR3 is made up of 15 amino acids. V was pared by 1 base and J by 2 bases, with 11 bases between.